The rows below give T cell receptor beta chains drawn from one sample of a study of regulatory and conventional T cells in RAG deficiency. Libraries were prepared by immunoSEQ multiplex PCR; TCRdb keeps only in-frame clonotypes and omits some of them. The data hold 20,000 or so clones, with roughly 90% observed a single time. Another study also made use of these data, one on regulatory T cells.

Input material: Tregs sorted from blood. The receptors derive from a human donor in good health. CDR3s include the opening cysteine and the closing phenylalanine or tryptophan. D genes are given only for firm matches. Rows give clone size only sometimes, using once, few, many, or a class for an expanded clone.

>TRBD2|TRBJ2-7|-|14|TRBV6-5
CASLRTSGSYEQYF
TGTGCCAGCCTACGGACTAGCGGTTCCTACGAGCAGTACTTC
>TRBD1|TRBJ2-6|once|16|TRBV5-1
CASTGTGVPGANVLTF
TGCGCCAGCACCGGGACAGGGGTGCCTGGGGCCAACGTCCTGACTTTC
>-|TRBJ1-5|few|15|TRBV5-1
CASSQTGGSNQPQHF
TGCGCCAGCAGCCAGACTGGTGGTAGCAATCAGCCCCAGCATTTT
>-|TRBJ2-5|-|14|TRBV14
CASSQGPAPETQYF
TGTGCCAGCAGCCAAGGCCCAGCCCCGGAGACCCAGTACTTC
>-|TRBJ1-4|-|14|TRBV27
CASSLSRLNEKLFF
TGTGCCAGCAGTTTAAGCCGGTTAAATGAAAAACTGTTTTTT
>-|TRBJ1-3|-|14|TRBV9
CASSVAEGGNTIYF
TGTGCCAGCAGCGTAGCGGAGGGGGGAAACACCATATATTTT
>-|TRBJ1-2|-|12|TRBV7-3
CASSGGNWGYTF
TGTGCCAGCAGCGGAGGGAACTGGGGCTACACCTTC
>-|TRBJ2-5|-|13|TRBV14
CASSPITKETQYF
TGTGCCAGCAGCCCCATAACCAAGGAGACCCAGTACTTC
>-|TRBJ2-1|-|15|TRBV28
CASSLNQRPYNEQFF
TGTGCCAGCAGTTTAAACCAGCGGCCCTACAATGAGCAGTTCTTC
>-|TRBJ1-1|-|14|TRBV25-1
CASSSLTGNTEAFF
TGTGCCAGCAGTTCTCTAACAGGGAACACTGAAGCTTTCTTT
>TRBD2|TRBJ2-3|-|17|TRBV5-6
CASSPSPGGPSTDTQYF
TGTGCCAGCAGCCCGTCGCCGGGGGGGCCCAGCACAGATACGCAGTATTTT
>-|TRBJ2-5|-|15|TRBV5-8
CASSLVAGRQETQYF
TGTGCCAGCAGCTTAGTCGCGGGCAGACAAGAGACCCAGTACTTC
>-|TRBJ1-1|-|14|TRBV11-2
CASSFRDGSTEAFF
TGTGCCAGCAGCTTCAGGGATGGGAGTACTGAAGCTTTCTTT
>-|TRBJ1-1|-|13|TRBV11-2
CASSLEAYTEAFF
TGTGCCAGCAGCTTAGAGGCGTACACTGAAGCTTTCTTT
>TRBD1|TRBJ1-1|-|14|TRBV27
CASRDRGRRTEAFF
TGTGCCAGCAGGGACAGGGGGCGACGGACTGAAGCTTTCTTT
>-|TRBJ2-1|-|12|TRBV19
CASSHKYNEQFF
TGTGCCAGTAGCCACAAGTACAATGAGCAGTTCTTC
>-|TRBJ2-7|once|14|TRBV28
CASSSPGWSYEQYF
TGTGCCAGCAGTTCGCCCGGGTGGTCCTACGAGCAGTACTTC
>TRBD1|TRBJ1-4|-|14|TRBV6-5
CASSRRTGSGKLFF
TGTGCCAGCAGTCGCAGGACAGGGAGTGGAAAACTGTTTTTT
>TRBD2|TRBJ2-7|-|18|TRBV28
CASILGGTSGSEPYEQYF
TGTGCCAGCATCTTGGGGGGGACTAGCGGGAGTGAACCCTACGAGCAGTACTTC
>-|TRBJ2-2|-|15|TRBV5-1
CASSLAGRITGELFF
TGCGCCAGCAGCTTGGCTGGGCGGATCACCGGGGAGCTGTTTTTT
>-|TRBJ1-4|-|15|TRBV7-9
CASSSFRVAGEKLFF
TGTGCCAGCAGCTCCTTCAGGGTGGCCGGGGAAAAACTGTTTTTT
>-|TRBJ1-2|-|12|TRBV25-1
CASSEGGYGYTF
TGTGCCAGCAGTGAGGGGGGCTATGGCTACACCTTC
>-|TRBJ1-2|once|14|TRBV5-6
CASSLGRTAYGYTF
TGTGCCAGCAGCTTGGGACGGACAGCCTATGGCTACACCTTC
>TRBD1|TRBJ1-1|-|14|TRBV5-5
CASSLVQGGTEAFF
TGTGCCAGCAGCTTGGTCCAGGGGGGCACTGAAGCTTTCTTT
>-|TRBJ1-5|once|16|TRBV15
CATSRDGRPIIQPQHF
TGTGCCACCAGCAGAGATGGTAGGCCTATTATTCAGCCCCAGCATTTT
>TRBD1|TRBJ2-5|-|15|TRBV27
CASSSPAGGSETQYF
TGTGCCAGCAGCTCCCCGGCAGGGGGCTCGGAGACCCAGTACTTC
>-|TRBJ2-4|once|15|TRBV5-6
CASSLVGLAKNIQYF
TGTGCCAGCAGCTTAGTAGGACTAGCCAAAAACATTCAGTACTTC
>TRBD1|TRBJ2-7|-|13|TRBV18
CASSPGTGGEQYF
TGTGCCAGCTCACCAGGGACAGGGGGCGAGCAGTACTTC
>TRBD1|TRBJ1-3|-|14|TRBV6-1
CASRDRGIGNTIYF
TGTGCCAGCAGGGACAGGGGGATTGGAAACACCATATATTTT
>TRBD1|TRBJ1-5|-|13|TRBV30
CAWNRGGNQPQHF
TGTGCCTGGAACAGGGGAGGCAATCAGCCCCAGCATTTT
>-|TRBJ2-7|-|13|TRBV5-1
CASSLGWNYEQYF
TGCGCCAGCAGCTTGGGTTGGAACTACGAGCAGTACTTC
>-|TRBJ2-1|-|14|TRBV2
CASSDRQGKNEQFF
TGTGCCAGCAGTGATAGGCAGGGGAAAAATGAGCAGTTCTTC
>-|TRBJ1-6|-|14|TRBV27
CASSGGFWGSPLHF
TGTGCCAGCAGTGGGGGGTTTTGGGGTTCACCCCTCCACTTT
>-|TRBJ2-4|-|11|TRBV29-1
CSVEDLSFQYF
TGCAGCGTTGAAGATCTTTCGTTTCAGTACTTC
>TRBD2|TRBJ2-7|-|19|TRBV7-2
CASSLPPGLAAKSSYEQYF
TGTGCCAGCAGCTTACCCCCGGGACTAGCAGCCAAAAGCTCCTACGAGCAGTACTTC
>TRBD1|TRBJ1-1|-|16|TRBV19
CASSPGTGAGNTEAFF
TGTGCCAGTAGTCCTGGGACAGGGGCAGGGAACACTGAAGCTTTCTTT
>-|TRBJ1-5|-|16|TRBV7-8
CASSSGGGMRNQPQHF
TGTGCCAGCAGCTCCGGCGGAGGTATGAGGAATCAGCCCCAGCATTTT
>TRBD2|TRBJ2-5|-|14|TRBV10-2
CASIKREDQETQYF
TGCGCCAGCATAAAGCGGGAGGACCAAGAGACCCAGTACTTC
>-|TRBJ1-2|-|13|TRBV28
CASSTGTDYGYTF
TGTGCCAGCAGTACCGGGACCGATTATGGCTACACCTTC
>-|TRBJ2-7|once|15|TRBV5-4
CASSLFGGSSYEQYF
TGTGCCAGCAGCTTGTTTGGCGGAAGCTCCTACGAGCAGTACTTC
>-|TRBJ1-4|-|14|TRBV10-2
CASRLSGENEKLFF
TGCGCCAGCAGGCTGTCGGGGGAAAATGAAAAACTGTTTTTT
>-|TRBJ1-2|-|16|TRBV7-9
CASSGSAQYHRDGYTF
TGTGCCAGCAGCGGGTCTGCCCAGTACCACAGGGACGGCTACACCTTC
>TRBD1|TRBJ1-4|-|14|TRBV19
CASSPGQGYEKLFF
TGTGCCAGTAGTCCGGGACAGGGCTATGAAAAACTGTTTTTT
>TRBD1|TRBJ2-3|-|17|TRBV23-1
CASSSGQGCSSTDTQYF
TGCGCCAGCAGTTCAGGACAGGGTTGCTCTAGCACAGATACGCAGTATTTT
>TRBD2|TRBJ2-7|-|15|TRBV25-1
CASSVLAGQTYEQYF
TGTGCCAGCAGTGTGCTAGCGGGTCAGACCTACGAGCAGTACTTC
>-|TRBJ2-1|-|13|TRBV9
CASSVGMYNEQFF
TGTGCCAGCAGCGTAGGAATGTACAATGAGCAGTTCTTC